This TCR beta chain was identified during a study of CD8 T cells in ankylosing spondylitis (TCRdb year 2017). Study-level background: To find TCR variants linked to disease, the study profiled T cell receptor beta repertoires in ankylosing spondylitis patients and healthy donors. Samples of peripheral blood were taken, and for ankylosing spondylitis patients, synovial fluid was collected as well. The full study cohort was made up of 25 to 30 ankylosing spondylitis patients and approximately 100 healthy donors.

For this chain, trimming is 3 bases at the V end and 7 bases at the J end, and the number of junction bases without a gene match is 8. The CDR3 goes from the cysteine to the phenylalanine over 14 residues. CDR3 DNA only is kept here, 42 bases in frame from base 1. The germline V gene sets CDR1 to KGHSH and CDR2 to LQKENI. This clonotype has a count of ten or more. Its antigen target is currently unknown. Base quality data are lacking; no much larger clone is found one base away. General findings and caveats noted by the study authors: Blood from ankylosing spondylitis patients appeared to be characterized by a TCR beta motif composed of several highly homologous amino acid variants. According to the report, matched synovial fluid samples from ankylosing spondylitis patients were significantly enriched for the disease-linked clones. The disease-linked clones showed a CD8+ phenotype and occurred at relatively low frequencies in peripheral blood. Some of the motif variants had been reported before in the synovial fluid and blood of reactive arthritis patients, a finding that suggests common disease-initiation mechanisms.

The instrument was an Illumina HiSeq 2500. TCR beta libraries were prepared by quantitative 5'-RACE with molecular barcodes. Per the authors' processing: A new computational method based on a probabilistic model of VDJ rearrangement was used to identify disease-linked TCR variants. TCRdb reran the public reads through fastp at Q25 and MiXCR, keeping productive beta chains. All rows with the same CDR3 protein become a single entry with the most common DNA and genes. TCRdb's processing, not the authors', yielded these V and J calls. This sample lists approximately 110,000 distinct CDR3 sequences; 24% were detected once. Roughly an eighth of the sample lies in the top ten. Synovial fluid samples and blood samples obtained from the same ankylosing spondylitis patients were matched.

In this chain, TRBV18 is recombined with TRBJ2-7, and TRBD1 matches 8 of the central bases. Source material: synovial fluid, either unsorted or a sorted T cell fraction (not recorded which). The sequence was obtained from a male donor with ankylosing spondylitis. The CDR3 region: CASSPWQGAQEQYF. The DNA is as follows: TGTGCCAGCTCACCCTGGCAGGGGGCGCAAGAGCAGTACTTC.